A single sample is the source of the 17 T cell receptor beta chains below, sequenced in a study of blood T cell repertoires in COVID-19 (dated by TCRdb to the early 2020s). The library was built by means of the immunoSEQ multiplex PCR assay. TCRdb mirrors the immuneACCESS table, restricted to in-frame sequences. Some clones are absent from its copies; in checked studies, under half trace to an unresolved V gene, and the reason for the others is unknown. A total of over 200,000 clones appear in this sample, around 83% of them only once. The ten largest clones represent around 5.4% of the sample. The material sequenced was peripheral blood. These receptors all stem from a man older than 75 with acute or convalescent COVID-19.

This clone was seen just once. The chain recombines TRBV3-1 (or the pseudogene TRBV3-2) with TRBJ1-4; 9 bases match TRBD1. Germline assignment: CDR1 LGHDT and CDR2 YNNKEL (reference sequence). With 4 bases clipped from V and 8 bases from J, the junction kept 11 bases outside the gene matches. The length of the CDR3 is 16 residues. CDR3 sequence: CASSPREPGQGEKLFF. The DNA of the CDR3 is TGTGCCAGCAGCCCCCGAGAGCCCGGACAGGGGGAAAAACTGTTTTTT.

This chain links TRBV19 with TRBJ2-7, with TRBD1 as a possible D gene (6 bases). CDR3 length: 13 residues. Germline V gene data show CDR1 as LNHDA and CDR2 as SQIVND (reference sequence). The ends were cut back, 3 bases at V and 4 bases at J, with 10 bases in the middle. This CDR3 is CASSMGAVYEQYF. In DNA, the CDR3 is TGTGCCAGTAGTATGGGGGCGGTTTACGAGCAGTACTTC.

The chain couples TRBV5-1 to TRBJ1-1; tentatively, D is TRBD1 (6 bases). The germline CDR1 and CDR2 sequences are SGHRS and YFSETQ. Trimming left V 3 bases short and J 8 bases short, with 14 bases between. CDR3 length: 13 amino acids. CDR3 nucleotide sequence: TGCGCCAGCAGCTCATCCTCCGGGACAGAAGCTTTCTTT. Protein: CASSSSSGTEAFF.

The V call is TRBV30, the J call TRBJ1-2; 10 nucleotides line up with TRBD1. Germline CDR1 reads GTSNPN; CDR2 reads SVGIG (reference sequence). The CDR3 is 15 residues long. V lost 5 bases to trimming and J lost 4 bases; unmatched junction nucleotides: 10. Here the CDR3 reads CAWHPRDRGPYGYTF. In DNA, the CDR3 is TGTGCCTGGCACCCCCGGGACAGGGGACCCTATGGCTACACCTTC.

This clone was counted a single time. CDR3 in DNA: TGTGCCAGCTCACCACCGGCAGGTGGGGCTTTCTTT. Translated, it gives CASSPPAGGAFF. This rearrangement joins TRBV18 to TRBJ1-1, with D hard to call. V was shortened by 0 bases and J by 11 bases, with 10 bases between the two germline ends. CDR1 and CDR2 (germline): KGHSH, LQKENI. The CDR3 runs 12 residues.

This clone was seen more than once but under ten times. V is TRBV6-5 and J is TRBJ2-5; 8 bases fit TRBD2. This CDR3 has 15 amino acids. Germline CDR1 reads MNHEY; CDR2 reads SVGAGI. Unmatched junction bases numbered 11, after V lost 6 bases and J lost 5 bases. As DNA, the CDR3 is TGTGCCAGCAGACCCATAGCGGGGCCAGGGGAGACCCAGTACTTC. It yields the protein CASRPIAGPGETQYF.

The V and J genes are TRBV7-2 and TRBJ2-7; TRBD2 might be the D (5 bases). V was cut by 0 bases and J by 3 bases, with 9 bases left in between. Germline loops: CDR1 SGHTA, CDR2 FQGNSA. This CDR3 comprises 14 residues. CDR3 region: CASSLAREFYEQYF. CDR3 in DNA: TGTGCCAGCAGCTTAGCGAGGGAGTTCTACGAGCAGTACTTC.

CDR3 in amino acids: CATSRGQVPGEQYF. In DNA form, the CDR3 reads TGTGCCACCAGCCGAGGACAGGTCCCGGGGGAGCAGTACTTC. This sequence joins TRBV24-1 and TRBJ2-7, with 7 bases that match TRBD1. There are 14 residues in the CDR3. Germline values: CDR1 KGHDR, CDR2 SFDVKD. Trimming took 7 bases from V and 7 from J; bases not matched to a gene: 12.

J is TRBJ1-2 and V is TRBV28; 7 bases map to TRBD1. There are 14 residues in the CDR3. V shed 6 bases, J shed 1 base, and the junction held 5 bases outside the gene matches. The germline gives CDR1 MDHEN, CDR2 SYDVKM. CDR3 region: CASSRGQFNYGYTF. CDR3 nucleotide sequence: TGTGCCAGCAGCCGGGGACAGTTTAACTATGGCTACACCTTC.

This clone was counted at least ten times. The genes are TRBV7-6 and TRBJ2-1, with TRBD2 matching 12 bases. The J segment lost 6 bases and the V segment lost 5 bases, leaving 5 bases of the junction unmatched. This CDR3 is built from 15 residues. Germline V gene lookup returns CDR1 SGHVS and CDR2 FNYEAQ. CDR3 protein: CASSLLAGGGNEQFF. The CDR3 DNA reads TGTGCCAGCAGCCTCCTAGCGGGAGGGGGCAATGAGCAGTTCTTC.

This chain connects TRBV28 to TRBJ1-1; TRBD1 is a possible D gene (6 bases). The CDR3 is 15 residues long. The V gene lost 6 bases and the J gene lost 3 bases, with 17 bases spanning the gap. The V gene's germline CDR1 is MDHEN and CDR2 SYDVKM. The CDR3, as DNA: TGTGCCAGCAGGAGCAGGGGTCCTGGGCACACTGAAGCTTTCTTT. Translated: CASRSRGPGHTEAFF.

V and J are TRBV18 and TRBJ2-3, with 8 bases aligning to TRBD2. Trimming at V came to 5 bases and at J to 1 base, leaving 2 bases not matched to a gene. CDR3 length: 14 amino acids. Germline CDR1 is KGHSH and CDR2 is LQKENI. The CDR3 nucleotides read TGTGCCAGCTCAATTAGCGGGGGCACAGATACGCAGTATTTT. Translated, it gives CASSISGGTDTQYF.

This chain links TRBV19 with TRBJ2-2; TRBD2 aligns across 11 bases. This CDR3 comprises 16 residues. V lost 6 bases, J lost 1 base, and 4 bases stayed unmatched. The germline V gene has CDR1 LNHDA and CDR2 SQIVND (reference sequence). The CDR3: CASRTSGRGNTGELFF. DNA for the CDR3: TGTGCCAGTAGAACTAGCGGGAGAGGGAACACCGGGGAGCTGTTTTTT.

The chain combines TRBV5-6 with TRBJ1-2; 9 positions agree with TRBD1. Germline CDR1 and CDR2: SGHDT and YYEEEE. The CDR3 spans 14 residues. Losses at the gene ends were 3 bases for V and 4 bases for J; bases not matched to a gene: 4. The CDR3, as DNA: TGTGCCAGCAGCTCTACAGGGGGCGGCTATGGCTACACCTTC. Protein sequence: CASSSTGGGYGYTF.

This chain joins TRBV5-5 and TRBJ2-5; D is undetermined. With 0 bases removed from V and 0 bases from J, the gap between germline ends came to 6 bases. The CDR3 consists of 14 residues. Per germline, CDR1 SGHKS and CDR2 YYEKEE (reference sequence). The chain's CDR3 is CASSLATDQETQYF. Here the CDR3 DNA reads TGTGCCAGCAGCTTGGCCACAGACCAAGAGACCCAGTACTTC.

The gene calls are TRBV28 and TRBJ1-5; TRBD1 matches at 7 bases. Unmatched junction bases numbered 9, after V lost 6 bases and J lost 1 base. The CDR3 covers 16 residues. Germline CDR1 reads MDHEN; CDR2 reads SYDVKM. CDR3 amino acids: CASSPSGTASNQPQHF. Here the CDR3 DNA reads TGTGCCAGCAGCCCGTCCGGGACAGCGAGCAATCAGCCCCAGCATTTT.

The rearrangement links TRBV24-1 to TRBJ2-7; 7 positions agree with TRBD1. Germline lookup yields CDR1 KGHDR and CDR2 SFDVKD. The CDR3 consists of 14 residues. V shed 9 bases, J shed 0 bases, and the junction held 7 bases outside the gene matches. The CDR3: CATSPRDSSYEQYF. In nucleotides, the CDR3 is TGTGCCACCTCTCCCCGGGACAGCTCCTACGAGCAGTACTTC.